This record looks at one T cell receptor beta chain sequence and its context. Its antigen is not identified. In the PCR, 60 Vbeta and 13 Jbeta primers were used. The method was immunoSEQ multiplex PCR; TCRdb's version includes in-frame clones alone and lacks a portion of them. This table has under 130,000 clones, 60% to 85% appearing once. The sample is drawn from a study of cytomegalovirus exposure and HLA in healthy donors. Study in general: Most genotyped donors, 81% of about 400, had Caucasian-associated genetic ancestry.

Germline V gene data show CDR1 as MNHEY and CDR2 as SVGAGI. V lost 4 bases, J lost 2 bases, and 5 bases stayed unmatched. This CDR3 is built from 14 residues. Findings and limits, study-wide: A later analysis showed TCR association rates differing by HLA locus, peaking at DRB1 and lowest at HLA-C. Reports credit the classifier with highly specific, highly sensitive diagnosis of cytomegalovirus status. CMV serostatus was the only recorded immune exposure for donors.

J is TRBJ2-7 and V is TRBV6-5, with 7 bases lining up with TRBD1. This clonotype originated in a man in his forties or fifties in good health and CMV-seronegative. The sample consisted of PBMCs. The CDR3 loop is CASSSSGTAYEQYF. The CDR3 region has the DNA TGTGCCAGCAGTTCTTCCGGGACAGCCTACGAGCAGTACTTC.